This T cell receptor beta chain was captured by sequencing in a study of T cell responses to AZD1222 COVID-19 vaccine. The repertoire was sequenced with immunoSEQ multiplex PCR; TCRdb's copy has only in-frame clones and lacks some. The table includes 140,000 or so clones, roughly 90% detected once. V gave up 2 bases and J gave up 4 bases, with 12 bases separating them. The CDR3 runs 14 residues. Germline V gene sequence: CDR1 LGHNT, CDR2 FRNRAP. Material: peripheral blood, obtained 28 days after the second AZD1222 dose. The source is an adult who received the AZD1222 COVID-19 vaccine. V gene TRBV12-5 combines with J gene TRBJ2-7; D possibly uses TRBD1 or TRBD2 (5 bases each). CDR3 residues: CASGLSWDRYEQYF. For the CDR3, the DNA is TGTGCTAGTGGTTTGTCCTGGGACCGGTACGAGCAGTACTTC.